The next 23 T cell receptor beta chains were all read from a single sample in a study of T cells in Graves' hyperthyroidism and ophthalmopathy (dated by TCRdb to about 2019). Library preparation used multiplex PCR. Instrument used: Illumina HiSeq 2000. The TCR beta CDR3 regions were amplified from RNA transcripts. The TCR CDR3 was subjected to a first round of RT-PCR using the HTBI primer set and the Qiagen OneStep RT-PCR kit. TCRdb redid the processing of the public reads, applying fastp at Q25 and MiXCR, and retained in-frame beta chains. A single entry per CDR3 protein holds the most common genes and DNA from its merged rows. Present in this sample are about 540,000 distinct CDR3 sequences, approximately 44% of which were seen just once. The ten biggest clones cover approximately 8.2% of the sample. The sample comprised peripheral blood or thyroid tissue (not recorded which). These TCRs come from a woman aged 18-30 years with Graves' hyperthyroidism. Donor details come from another sample of the same person, matched by shared clones.

This chain links TRBV27 with TRBJ2-5; D ambiguous. The DNA matches TRBJ2-7 better at its end, which makes the J call doubtful. Germline CDR1 is MNHEY and CDR2 is SMNVEV (reference sequence). This CDR3 is built from 13 residues. The CDR3 loop reads CASSFASSYEQYF. For the CDR3, the DNA is TGTGCCAGCAGTTTCGCCAGCTCCTACGAGCAGTACTTC.

The chain combines TRBV7-2 with TRBJ2-5, with 9 bases fitting TRBD1. The CDR3 totals 14 residues. Germline CDR1 reads SGHTA; CDR2 reads FQGNSA. The ends lost 8 bases at V and 7 bases at J; junction bases unmatched: 11. CDR3 in DNA: TGTGCCAGCTCACCGGAGTACAGGGGGCCGACCCAGTACTTC. This codes for CASSPEYRGPTQYF.

The gene calls are TRBV7-3 and TRBJ2-7; possibly TRBD2 for D (6 bases). Trimming stripped 5 bases from V and 4 bases from J, with 15 bases between. This CDR3 has 14 amino acids. Germline V CDR1 and CDR2: SGHTA, FQGTGA. The CDR3 bases are TGTGCCAGCAGCCCGATGGGCGGGATGTACGAGCAGTACTTC. It is translated as CASSPMGGMYEQYF.

With respect to this clonotype: A junction end diverges from the germline sequence, so it may reflect a read error. The chain recombines TRBV20-1 with TRBJ1-2; possibly TRBD1 for D (5 bases). Germline CDR1 reads DFQATT; CDR2 reads SNEGSKA (reference sequence). The CDR3 is made up of 14 amino acids. CDR3: CSARDPGGGDSGIF. For the CDR3, the DNA is TGCAGTGCTAGAGATCCAGGTGGGGGGGATAGTGGAATCTTC.

This clonotype showed up just a few times. This chain joins TRBV20-1 and TRBJ2-7; 9 bases align to TRBD1. CDR1 and CDR2 from the germline V gene are DFQATT and SNEGSKA (reference sequence). The junction had 5 bases not matched to a gene; V was cut back by 5 bases and J by 6 bases. This CDR3 contains 12 residues. CDR3 coding DNA: TGCAGTGCTGCCCGGGACAGGGTCGAGCAGTACTTC. Translation: CSAARDRVEQYF.

A few counts support this clonotype. J is TRBJ1-1 and V is TRBV14; TRBD1 might be the D (5 bases). The germline V and J ends were trimmed by 3 bases and 5 bases, with 13 bases remaining between them. There are 14 residues in the CDR3. Germline V gene lookup returns CDR1 SGHDN and CDR2 FVKESK. The CDR3 is CASSQGDSVTEAFF. The CDR3 DNA is TGTGCCAGCAGCCAGGGAGACAGCGTAACTGAAGCTTTCTTT. Complete variable domain (other parts from reference TRBV14 and TRBJ1-1): EAGVTQFPSHSVIEKGQTVTLRCDPISGHDNLYWYRRVMGKEIKFLLHFVKESKQDESGMPNNRFLAERTGGTYSTLKVQPAELEDSGVYFCASSQGDSVTEAFFGQGTRLTVV.

The rearrangement links TRBV10-3 to TRBJ2-7; tentatively, D is TRBD1 (6 bases). There are 12 residues in the CDR3. Germline lookup yields CDR1 ENHRY and CDR2 SYGVKD. The DNA of the CDR3 is TGTGCTATTAGCGACAGGTGGGACGAGCAGTACTTC. This sequence encodes CAISDRWDEQYF.

V and J are TRBV5-1 and TRBJ2-5, with 10 bases identical to TRBD2. Germline-derived CDR1 and CDR2 are SGHRS and YFSETQ. V trimming: 5 bases; J trimming: 4 bases; junction bases outside the gene matches: 8. CDR3 length: 15 residues. This chain's CDR3 is CASSPAGGPLETQYF. CDR3 coding DNA: TGCGCCAGCAGTCCAGCGGGAGGGCCCTTAGAGACCCAGTACTTC.

This clonotype was counted a few times. V usage is TRBV20-1 and J usage is TRBJ1-1; D is ambiguous. Between the trimmed V and J ends, which lost 0 bases and 7 bases, there was a span of 15 bases. Looked up from germline, CDR1 is DFQATT and CDR2 is SNEGSKA (reference sequence). The CDR3 loop spans 14 amino acids. The CDR3 DNA follows: TGCAGTGCTAGAGATCTATTCAGAGCCAGTGAAGCTTTCTTT. Protein: CSARDLFRASEAFF.

Comment on this clonotype: This may be a read error, as it is one base from a much larger clone. The chain employs TRBV7-9 and TRBJ2-5, with TRBD2 as a possible D gene (5 bases). Germline CDR1 is SEHNR and CDR2 is FQNEAQ (reference sequence). CDR3 length: 13 amino acids. DNA for the CDR3: TGTGCCGGCAGCTGGGAGTTGCAAGAGACCCAGTACTTC. Its protein is CAGSWELQETQYF.

CDR3 sequence: CASSAVRSDTQYF. The CDR3 nucleotides read TGTGCCAGCAGCGCCGTCAGGAGTGATACGCAGTATTTT. This chain joins TRBV9 and TRBJ2-3; no firm D call. Looked up from germline, CDR1 is SGDLS and CDR2 is YYNGEE. Trimming shortened V by 3 bases and J by 6 bases, and 11 bases separated the two germline ends. The CDR3 has 13 residues.

This clonotype was recorded many times. J is TRBJ2-5 and V is TRBV24-1; D remains unclear. Trimming took 5 bases from V and 4 from J, leaving 10 bases between them. CDR1 is KGHDR, CDR2 SFDVKD, per germline. This CDR3 spans 13 amino acids. The CDR3 DNA is TGTGCCACCAGTGTTACGGGTGGAGAGACCCAGTACTTC. It translates to CATSVTGGETQYF.

In this sample, this clonotype turned up once. The chain carries TRBV2 and TRBJ1-6; D might be TRBD1 (6 bases). The CDR3 is 15 amino acids. In germline, CDR1 is SNHLY, CDR2 FYNNEI. V dropped 6 bases and J dropped 7 bases, with 16 bases sitting between them. The chain's CDR3 is CASSRGRGGNSPLHF. The CDR3 DNA reads TGTGCCAGCAGCAGGGGCAGGGGAGGCAATTCACCCCTCCACTTT.

Of note for this clonotype: One junction end does not reproduce the germline sequence, and a read error may be involved. The J gene is TRBJ2-7, the V gene TRBV10-3; D might be TRBD2 (7 bases). Germline lookup yields CDR1 ENHRY and CDR2 SYGVKD. The CDR3 is made up of 14 amino acids. The CDR3: CASSYSGGSGEQYF. The CDR3 region has the DNA TGTGCCAGCAGTTACTCGGGGGGCAGCGGCGAGCAGTACTTC.

This clonotype was detected ten times or more. The V and J genes are TRBV29-1 and TRBJ1-5; D possibly corresponds to TRBD1 (5 bases). The CDR3 covers 14 residues. Trimming took 7 bases from V and 0 from J, leaving 13 bases between them. The germline V gene encodes CDR1 SQVTM and CDR2 ANQGSEA. This CDR3 reads CSASGADSNQPQHF. DNA of the CDR3: TGCAGCGCCTCCGGGGCAGATAGCAATCAGCCCCAGCATTTT. The full variable domain, in which reference TRBV29-1 and TRBJ1-5 provide the parts outside the CDR3, is SAVISQKPSRDICQRGTSLTIQCQVDSQVTMMFWYRQQPGQSLTLIATANQGSEATYESGFVIDKFPISRPNLTFSTLTVSNMSPEDSSIYLCSASGADSNQPQHFGDGTRLSIL.

The chain combines TRBV25-1 with TRBJ1-6; weak D call: TRBD1 (5 bases). Germline V gives CDR1 MGHDK, CDR2 SYGVNS. The V end was cut by 5 bases, the J end by 0 bases, with 14 bases between. The CDR3 contains 17 residues. CDR3 in amino acids: CASSSLLQGSYNSPLHF. DNA for the CDR3: TGTGCCAGCAGTTCCCTCCTTCAGGGCTCCTATAATTCACCCCTCCACTTT.

The genes are TRBV3-1 and TRBJ2-7, with D unresolved. Germline CDR1 LGHDT, CDR2 YNNKEL (reference sequence). The CDR3 contains 15 residues. V was shortened by 0 bases and J by 1 base, with 10 bases between the two germline ends. In nucleotides, the CDR3 is TGTGCCAGCAGCCAAGATCGCGACGGTTCCTACGAGCAGTACTTC. Protein product: CASSQDRDGSYEQYF.

This clonotype was seen a handful of times. The chain employs TRBV2 and TRBJ1-1; a possible D gene is TRBD1 (6 bases). Looked up from germline, CDR1 is SNHLY and CDR2 is FYNNEI. Trimming cost V 7 bases and J 7 bases, with 19 bases left between them. CDR3 length equals 14 residues. The CDR3 bases are TGTGCCAGCAAGAACAGGGTGATGGATAGTGAAGCTTTCTTT. Translation: CASKNRVMDSEAFF.

The J gene is TRBJ2-5, the V gene TRBV29-1; possibly TRBD2 for D (6 bases). V lost 8 bases and J lost 5, with 12 bases in between. CDR3 length: 11 residues. CDR1 and CDR2 from the germline V gene are SQVTM and ANQGSEA. CDR3 coding DNA: TGCAGCCATCCGGGAGAGGAGACCCAGTACTTC. Its protein product is CSHPGEETQYF.

The CDR3: CASAEGREQETQYF. The CDR3 DNA reads as TGTGCCAGCGCGGAGGGTCGGGAACAAGAGACCCAGTACTTC. This rearrangement joins TRBV11-2 to TRBJ2-5; D is possibly TRBD2 (6 bases). CDR1 and CDR2 (germline): SGHAT, FQNNGV. The CDR3 has 14 residues. The V and J ends lost 8 bases and 2 bases respectively, with 15 bases between them.

The J gene is TRBJ2-7, the V gene TRBV5-6; perhaps TRBD2 as D (6 bases). V was trimmed by 3 bases and J by 3 bases, leaving 10 bases between them. The germline V gene encodes CDR1 SGHDT and CDR2 YYEEEE. CDR3 size: 13 residues. CDR3 region: CASSWGDFYEQYF. The CDR3 DNA reads as TGTGCCAGCAGCTGGGGGGACTTCTACGAGCAGTACTTC.

The chain recombines TRBV29-1 with TRBJ2-7; TRBD1 matches at 10 bases. The germline V gene has CDR1 SQVTM and CDR2 ANQGSEA. The J segment lost 6 bases and the V segment lost 6 bases, leaving 17 bases of the junction unmatched. The CDR3 is 16 amino acids. The CDR3 DNA reads TGCAGCGTCGGAGGTCACAGACAGGGGGCTTCCGGCGAGCAGTACTTC. It translates to CSVGGHRQGASGEQYF.

This clonotype was seen ten or more times. The V gene is TRBV25-1, the J gene TRBJ1-6, with D uncertain. Trimming shortened V by 0 bases and J by 0 bases, and 6 bases separated the two germline ends. The CDR3 runs 16 residues. CDR1 and CDR2 from the germline V gene are MGHDK and SYGVNS. The CDR3 nucleotides read TGTGCCAGCAGTGAATACAAATACTCCTATAATTCACCCCTCCACTTT. As protein: CASSEYKYSYNSPLHF. The full variable domain, in which reference TRBV25-1 and TRBJ1-6 provide the parts outside the CDR3, is EADIYQTPRYLVIGTGKKITLECSQTMGHDKMYWYQQDPGMELHLIHYSYGVNSTEKGDLSSESTVSRIRTEHFPLTLESARPSHTSQYLCASSEYKYSYNSPLHFGNGTRLTVT.